Below are 28 T cell receptor beta chains sequenced from a single sample in a study of T cells in Graves' hyperthyroidism and ophthalmopathy. Using RNA transcripts as the source, TCR beta CDR3 regions were amplified. HTBI primers were employed in a first-round RT-PCR of the TCR CDR3. In TCRdb, the multiplex PCR reads were re-called with MiXCR into one record per CDR3 protein. This table has about 53,000 distinct CDR3 sequences, 40% to 55% appearing once. The specimen sequenced was blood. Receptor source: a woman between 25 and 40 years old with Graves' ophthalmopathy.

The genes are TRBV9 and TRBJ2-6; no clear D. CDR1 is SGDLS and CDR2 is YYNGEE in the germline V gene. There are 12 residues in the CDR3. The V and J ends lost 0 bases and 5 bases respectively, with 0 bases between them. The CDR3 DNA reads TGTGCCAGCAGCGTAGGGGCCAACGTCCTGACTTTC. This sequence encodes CASSVGANVLTF. Combining the CDR3 with reference TRBV9 and TRBJ2-6 gives the whole variable domain DSGVTQTPKHLITATGQRVTLRCSPRSGDLSVYWYQQSLDQGLQFLIQYYNGEERAKGNILERFSAQQFPDLHSELNLSSLELGDSALYFCASSVGANVLTFGAGSRLTVL.

J is TRBJ2-5 and V is TRBV5-1; D unresolved. The germline gives CDR1 SGHRS, CDR2 YFSETQ. Trimming pared 1 base from V and 3 bases from J, leaving 10 bases between. The CDR3 is 14 amino acids. The CDR3 loop is CASSLFRAEETQYF. CDR3 in DNA: TGCGCCAGCAGCTTGTTTCGGGCAGAAGAGACCCAGTACTTC.

This clonotype is categorized as medium-sized. The chain has TRBV2 and TRBJ1-6, with no clear D. The CDR3 covers 15 residues. Between the trimmed V and J ends, which lost 7 bases and 0 bases, there was a span of 10 bases. The germline gives CDR1 SNHLY, CDR2 FYNNEI. CDR3 coding DNA: TGTGCCAGCACCAGTCTCAGCTCCTATAATTCACCCCTCCACTTT. The encoded protein is CASTSLSSYNSPLHF. Supplemented by reference TRBV2 and TRBJ1-6, the full variable domain reads EPEVTQTPSHQVTQMGQEVILRCVPISNHLYFYWYRQILGQKVEFLVSFYNNEISEKSEIFDDQFSVERPDGSNFTLKIRSTKLEDSAMYFCASTSLSSYNSPLHFGNGTRLTVT.

This clonotype showed up many times. This chain joins TRBV28 and TRBJ2-7; D gene unclear. Germline CDR1 and CDR2: MDHEN and SYDVKM. V lost 1 base to trimming and J lost 7 bases, with 8 bases between them. CDR3 length: 12 residues. The CDR3 sequence: CASSLLDGEQYF. Here the CDR3 DNA reads TGTGCCAGCAGTTTATTAGATGGGGAGCAGTACTTC.

This clonotype was observed at least ten times. The V gene is TRBV18, the J gene TRBJ2-7, with TRBD2 as a possible D gene (6 bases). Trimming took 2 bases from V and 7 from J, leaving 18 bases between them. The CDR3 runs to 15 residues. Germline CDR1 and CDR2: KGHSH and LQKENI. Here the CDR3 reads CASSPRVAREEEQYF. The DNA for the CDR3 is TGTGCCAGCTCACCAAGGGTAGCGAGGGAGGAGGAGCAGTACTTC.

This clonotype was detected ten times or more. The V call is TRBV19, the J call TRBJ1-4, with D hard to call. Trimming left V 11 bases short and J 0 bases short, with 13 bases between. This CDR3 is 14 amino acids long. Germline-derived CDR1 and CDR2 are LNHDA and SQIVND (reference sequence). In DNA form, the CDR3 reads TGTGCCCGTACCCTATTTGCAACTAATGAAAAACTGTTTTTT. Its protein is CARTLFATNEKLFF.

Of note for this clonotype: No conserved phenylalanine or tryptophan ends this CDR3, so it is likely a read error. The gene calls are TRBV6-6 and TRBJ1-6; D not certain. Germline-derived CDR1 and CDR2 are MNHNY and SVGAGI (reference sequence). CDR3 length: 14 amino acids. CDR3 sequence: CASSYAQYNSPLHL. The CDR3 region has the DNA TGTGCCAGCAGTTACGCACAGTATAATTCGCCCCTCCACCTT.

Concerning this clonotype itself: The conserved closing phenylalanine or tryptophan is absent in this CDR3, likely reflecting a read error. This chain connects TRBV12-3 or TRBV12-4 to TRBJ2-7, with TRBD1 matching over 8 bases. Trimming at V came to 6 bases and at J to 4 bases, leaving 8 bases not matched to a gene. There are 14 residues in the CDR3. CDR3 bases: TGTGCCAGCAGCTTCTTCAGGGGGCCTTACGAGCAGTACTCC. The encoded protein is CASSFFRGPYEQYS.

This clonotype was counted many times. The chain combines TRBV28 with TRBJ2-7; D unresolved. The CDR3 has 13 amino acids. V shed 6 bases and J shed 2 bases, with 11 bases lying between them. Per the germline V gene, CDR1 is MDHEN and CDR2 is SYDVKM. The CDR3 DNA reads as TGTGCCAGCAGAGGTGGGGTGACCTACGAGCAGTACTTC. This gives the protein CASRGGVTYEQYF.

The chain employs TRBV7-2 and TRBJ2-7, with 9 bases fitting TRBD1. V lost 5 bases to trimming and J lost 0 bases; unmatched junction nucleotides: 8. This CDR3 region has 16 residues. Germline V gene lookup returns CDR1 SGHTA and CDR2 FQGNSA. In nucleotides, the CDR3 is TGTGCCAGCAGCGACCGCGGGACAGGGAGCTCCTACGAGCAGTACTTC. Its protein product is CASSDRGTGSSYEQYF.

This clonotype was counted ten times or more. The chain combines TRBV5-4 with TRBJ2-7; 7 positions match TRBD2. The V and J ends lost 5 bases and 3 bases, in that order; junction bases with no gene match: 14. Germline values: CDR1 SGHNT, CDR2 YYREEE (reference sequence). The CDR3 has 16 residues. CDR3 residues: CASSNKRAGVDYEQYF. For the CDR3, the DNA is TGTGCCAGCAGTAATAAACGCGCGGGAGTAGACTACGAGCAGTACTTC.

The chain recombines TRBV28 with TRBJ2-4; 10 positions agree with TRBD1. Germline lookup yields CDR1 MDHEN and CDR2 SYDVKM. There are 18 residues in the CDR3. V gave up 5 bases and J gave up 0 bases; unmatched junction bases: 10. CDR3 sequence: CASSPPPGQGLAKNIQYF. The CDR3 nucleotides read TGTGCCAGCAGTCCACCACCGGGACAGGGGTTAGCCAAAAACATTCAGTACTTC.

The J gene is TRBJ2-2, the V gene TRBV2, with a possible D match to TRBD2 (5 bases). Germline V lookup: CDR1 SNHLY, CDR2 FYNNEI. V lost 7 bases, J lost 8 bases, and 14 bases lay in between. The CDR3 length is 13 residues. The CDR3 loop reads CASTRDRSGELFF. For the CDR3, the DNA is TGTGCCAGCACTCGGGATAGGTCTGGGGAGCTGTTTTTT.

This sequence joins TRBV7-9 and TRBJ2-1; 8 positions agree with TRBD1. V gave up 5 bases and J gave up 7 bases; unmatched junction bases: 7. CDR1 and CDR2 (germline): SEHNR, FQNEAQ (reference sequence). This CDR3 has 14 residues. The CDR3 region has the DNA TGTGCCAGCAGCCCCACGGGACAGGCAAATGAGCAGTTCTTC. It encodes CASSPTGQANEQFF.

This clonotype was observed many times. The rearrangement uses TRBV19 and TRBJ1-5; 12 bases fit TRBD1. CDR3 length: 17 amino acids. CDR1 is LNHDA and CDR2 is SQIVND in the germline V gene (reference sequence). J gave up 0 bases and V 7 bases, and 7 bases lay outside the gene matches. CDR3 in DNA: TGTGCCAGTATGGGGGGACAGGGGGCGACTAGCAATCAGCCCCAGCATTTT. Encoded protein: CASMGGQGATSNQPQHF.

This chain uses TRBV7-2 with TRBJ2-1; D not resolved. The CDR3 extends over 13 amino acids. Per germline, CDR1 SGHTA and CDR2 FQGNSA. V lost 2 bases to trimming and J lost 4 bases, with 6 bases between them. CDR3 sequence: CASSLSTYNEQFF. DNA for the CDR3: TGTGCCAGCAGCTTAAGTACATACAATGAGCAGTTCTTC.

This clonotype was found many times. A much larger clone sits a single nucleotide away, making a read error possible. Here the CDR3 omits its conserved ending phenylalanine or tryptophan, so a read error is the likely source. The rearrangement uses TRBV9 and TRBJ2-7; D may be TRBD2 (6 bases). This CDR3 has 15 amino acids. The germline gives CDR1 SGDLS, CDR2 YYNGEE. Trimming shortened V by 4 bases and J by 2 bases, and 16 bases separated the two germline ends. The DNA for the CDR3 is TGTGCCAGCAGCTCCTTAGCGGATGGGGCCTACGAGCAGTACCTC. It specifies CASSSLADGAYEQYL.

The genes are TRBV3-1 and TRBJ1-4; D is possibly TRBD1 (6 bases). V lost 6 bases and J lost 5, with 13 bases in between. The CDR3 spans 14 residues. Germline CDR1 reads LGHDT; CDR2 reads YNNKEL (reference sequence). The CDR3: CASRETGFNEKLFF. CDR3 in DNA: TGTGCCAGCAGGGAAACAGGGTTCAATGAAAAACTGTTTTTT.

This clonotype was observed at least ten times. The CDR3 reads CASSPTPGHSKNIQYF. The CDR3 DNA reads TGTGCCAGCAGTCCGACCCCGGGACACTCGAAAAACATTCAGTACTTC. The V and J genes are TRBV11-2 and TRBJ2-4; possibly TRBD1 for D (6 bases). V shed 6 bases and J shed 4 bases, with 19 bases lying between them. The CDR3 length is 16 residues. Germline V gene data show CDR1 as SGHAT and CDR2 as FQNNGV.

This clonotype appeared a few times. This rearrangement joins TRBV18 to TRBJ1-1; D gene uncertain. CDR1 and CDR2 (germline): KGHSH, LQKENI. CDR3 length: 13 amino acids. Trimming pared 3 bases from V and 6 bases from J, leaving 11 bases between. The CDR3 reads CASSPGSPSEAFF. CDR3 nucleotide sequence: TGTGCCAGCTCACCGGGGTCCCCCTCTGAAGCTTTCTTT. The whole variable domain, filled in from reference TRBV18 and TRBJ1-1, reads NAGVMQNPRHLVRRRGQEARLRCSPMKGHSHVYWYRQLPEEGLKFMVYLQKENIIDESGMPKERFSAEFPKEGPSILRIQQVVRGDSAAYFCASSPGSPSEAFFGQGTRLTVV.

This chain connects TRBV6-5 to TRBJ2-1; 12 nucleotides line up with TRBD2. Germline V gives CDR1 MNHEY, CDR2 SVGAGI. Trimming removed 1 base from V and 8 bases from J; junction bases left unmatched: 6. This CDR3 has 16 residues. The CDR3 coding sequence is TGTGCCAGCAGTTACTTTCGACTAGCGGGAGACCATGAGCAGTTCTTC. Translating it yields CASSYFRLAGDHEQFF.

The rearrangement joins TRBV7-9 to TRBJ1-2, with a tentative D call TRBD1 (5 bases). The CDR3 totals 14 residues. Germline lookup yields CDR1 SEHNR and CDR2 FQNEAQ (reference sequence). Deletions cut 4 bases from V and 8 bases from J, with 17 bases between. The CDR3 DNA follows: TGTGCCAGCAGCTCCAACCCAGGGATTATGGGCTACACCTTC. Protein: CASSSNPGIMGYTF.

This sequence joins TRBV6-5 and TRBJ2-7; perhaps D is TRBD1 or TRBD2 (5 bases each). Germline V gives CDR1 MNHEY, CDR2 SVGAGI. V was cut by 2 bases and J by 2 bases, with 13 bases left in between. The CDR3 is 15 residues long. The CDR3, as DNA: TGTGCCAGCAGTTACACCCCTGGGGGAACCTACGAGCAGTACTTC. It encodes CASSYTPGGTYEQYF.

This clonotype was counted ten times or more. A much larger clone sits a single nucleotide away, making a read error possible. The chain couples TRBV5-6 to TRBJ2-7; TRBD1 might be the D (6 bases). CDR3 length: 13 amino acids. From germline, CDR1 is SGHDT and CDR2 YYEEEE. Between the trimmed V and J ends, which lost 4 bases and 5 bases, there was a span of 13 bases. The CDR3 protein is CASSDRLVDEQYF. CDR3 DNA sequence: TGTGCCAGCAGCGACAGGCTTGTGGACGAGCAGTACTTC. Together with reference TRBV5-6 and TRBJ2-7, the CDR3 gives the full variable domain: DAGVTQSPTHLIKTRGQQVTLRCSPKSGHDTVSWYQQALGQGPQFIFQYYEEEERQRGNFPDRFSGHQFPNYSSELNVNALLLGDSALYLCASSDRLVDEQYFGPGTRLTVT.

The chain combines TRBV24-1 with TRBJ2-7; D may match TRBD1 or TRBD2 (5 bases each). The germline V and J ends were trimmed by 4 bases and 7 bases, with 19 bases remaining between them. Germline V gene data show CDR1 as KGHDR and CDR2 as SFDVKD. This CDR3 has 15 amino acids. CDR3: CATSDVRKGTSEQYF. The CDR3 nucleotides read TGTGCCACCAGTGACGTCAGGAAGGGGACCTCTGAGCAGTACTTC.

At least ten counts were recorded for this clonotype. DNA for the CDR3: TGTGCCAGCAGCCCCGGGACAGCCGTCACAGATACGCAGTATTTT. It is translated as CASSPGTAVTDTQYF. The chain combines TRBV3-1 with TRBJ2-3, with 7 bases aligning to TRBD1. The germline CDR1 and CDR2 sequences are LGHDT and YNNKEL (reference sequence). This CDR3 is 15 amino acids long. V gave up 4 bases and J gave up 2 bases; unmatched junction bases: 6.

V usage is TRBV7-3 and J usage is TRBJ1-5; D ambiguous. V lost 2 bases and J 4 bases, leaving 9 bases between the germline ends. The length of the CDR3 is 14 residues. Germline CDR1 reads SGHTA; CDR2 reads FQGTGA. DNA of the CDR3: TGTGCCAGCAGCTTATGGGCGCGAAATCAGCCCCAGCATTTT. It specifies CASSLWARNQPQHF.

This clonotype was seen repeatedly, ten times or more. This chain links TRBV20-1 with TRBJ2-1; weak D call: TRBD2 (6 bases). The CDR3 spans 14 residues. Trimming took 2 bases from V and 7 from J, leaving 15 bases between them. CDR1 DFQATT and CDR2 SNEGSKA come from the germline V gene (reference sequence). The CDR3 loop reads CSARLARLGNEQFF. Here the CDR3 DNA reads TGCAGTGCTAGACTAGCGCGCCTGGGGAATGAGCAGTTCTTC.